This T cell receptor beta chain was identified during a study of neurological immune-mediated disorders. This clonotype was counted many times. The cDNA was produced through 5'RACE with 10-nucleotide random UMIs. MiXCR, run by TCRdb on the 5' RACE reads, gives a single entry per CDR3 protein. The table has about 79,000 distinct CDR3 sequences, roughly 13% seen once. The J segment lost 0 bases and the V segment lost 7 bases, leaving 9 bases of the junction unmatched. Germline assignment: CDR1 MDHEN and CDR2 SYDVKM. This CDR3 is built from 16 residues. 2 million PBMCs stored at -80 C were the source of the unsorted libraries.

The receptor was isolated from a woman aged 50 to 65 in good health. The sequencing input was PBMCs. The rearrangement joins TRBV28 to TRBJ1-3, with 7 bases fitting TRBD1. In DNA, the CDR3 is TGTGCCAGCAAACCGGGACAGACGAGCTCTGGAAACACCATATATTTT. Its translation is CASKPGQTSSGNTIYF.